The 23 T cell receptor beta chains below come from one sample, sequenced in a study of PD-L1 blockade in urothelial cancer. Sequenced by immunoSEQ multiplex PCR; TCRdb stores in-frame clones only, minus some. Seen here are about 80,000 clones, roughly 90% observed once, and the top ten hold over 5%. The sample consisted of PBMCs, taken around atezolizumab (anti-PD-L1) treatment. The receptors derive from a woman in her sixties or seventies with urothelial cancer.

This chain uses TRBV29-1 with TRBJ1-1; the match to TRBD1 covers 7 bases. Germline values: CDR1 SQVTM, CDR2 ANQGSEA. The CDR3 totals 15 residues. The ends lost 2 bases at V and 3 bases at J; junction bases unmatched: 9. The CDR3 sequence: CSVERRGLPYTEAFF. CDR3 nucleotides: TGCAGCGTTGAAAGGAGGGGGCTGCCGTACACTGAAGCTTTCTTT.

The rearrangement joins TRBV6-6 to TRBJ2-7; possible D gene TRBD2, 6 bases. Germline lookup yields CDR1 MNHNY and CDR2 SVGAGI (reference sequence). This CDR3 contains 15 residues. With 2 bases removed from V and 0 bases from J, the gap between germline ends came to 11 bases. CDR3 nucleotide sequence: TGTGCCAGCAGTTACGTTGCGGGGCTCTCCTACGAGCAGTACTTC. This gives the protein CASSYVAGLSYEQYF.

The J gene is TRBJ1-1, the V gene TRBV29-1, with TRBD1 identical over 10 bases. The V and J ends lost 7 bases and 7 bases, in that order; junction bases with no gene match: 9. The CDR3 totals 13 residues. CDR1 is SQVTM and CDR2 is ANQGSEA in the germline V gene. The CDR3 protein is CSATSTGGGEAFF. The DNA for the CDR3 is TGCAGCGCAACCTCGACAGGGGGCGGTGAAGCTTTCTTT.

The chain carries TRBV5-1 and TRBJ2-1, with 13 bases matching TRBD2. With 0 bases clipped from V and 16 bases from J, the junction kept 10 bases outside the gene matches. Germline-derived CDR1 and CDR2 are SGHRS and YFSETQ. The CDR3 length is 15 residues. For the CDR3, the DNA is TGCGCCAGCAGCTTGGTTGGGACTAGCGGGGACGAAGGATTCTTC. As protein: CASSLVGTSGDEGFF. The complete variable domain, with remaining parts taken from reference TRBV5-1 and TRBJ2-1, reads KAGVTQTPRYLIKTRGQQVTLSCSPISGHRSVSWYQQTPGQGLQFLFEYFSETQRNKGNFPGRFSGRQFSNSRSEMNVSTLELGDSALYLCASSLVGTSGDEGFFGPGTRLTVL.

This chain connects TRBV19 to TRBJ2-7; 9 bases map to TRBD1. V gave up 3 bases and J gave up 3 bases; unmatched junction bases: 6. The CDR3 has 15 residues. CDR1 is LNHDA, CDR2 SQIVND, per germline (reference sequence). The CDR3 here is CASSILGQGGYEQYF. The DNA for the CDR3 is TGTGCCAGTAGTATCTTGGGACAGGGTGGCTACGAGCAGTACTTC.

This chain connects TRBV10-3 to TRBJ2-7, with a possible D match to TRBD1 (6 bases). CDR1 and CDR2 from the germline V gene are ENHRY and SYGVKD. V shed 0 bases and J shed 3 bases, with 15 bases lying between them. CDR3 size: 16 residues. This CDR3 reads CAISESRKDSYYEQYF. CDR3 DNA sequence: TGTGCCATCAGTGAGTCTCGGAAGGACAGTTACTACGAGCAGTACTTC.

The table lists this clone with a few counts. In DNA, the CDR3 is TGTGCCAGCAGCGAACAGGGGTACTATGGCTACACCTTC. Residues: CASSEQGYYGYTF. The chain has TRBV9 and TRBJ1-2; TRBD1 aligns across 7 bases. In germline, CDR1 is SGDLS, CDR2 YYNGEE. Germline trimming cut 3 bases from V and 3 bases from J; bases unmatched to any gene: 2. CDR3 length equals 13 residues.

The chain employs TRBV5-1 and TRBJ2-3; 12 bases line up with TRBD2. This CDR3 has 15 residues. V lost 6 bases and J lost 7; bases outside the gene matches: 9. Germline CDR1 SGHRS, CDR2 YFSETQ. The CDR3 nucleotides are TGCGCCAGCAATTCCCTAGCGGGAGGGCCATATACGCAGTATTTT. Translated: CASNSLAGGPYTQYF.

J is TRBJ2-1 and V is TRBV11-3; D possibly corresponds to TRBD2 (7 bases). The CDR3 consists of 15 residues. The ends were cut back, 1 base at V and 6 bases at J, with 13 bases in the middle. Germline V gene data show CDR1 as SGHNT and CDR2 as YENEEA. Here the CDR3 reads CASSLGGGGVNEQFF. For the CDR3, the DNA is TGTGCCAGCAGCTTAGGGGGCGGGGGCGTCAATGAGCAGTTCTTC.

As for this clone: Other DNA variants within this sample encode the same CDR3. In DNA form, the CDR3 reads TGCGCCAGCAGCCCGCAGGGGAACACTGAAGCTTTCTTT. Protein product: CASSPQGNTEAFF. The chain couples TRBV5-1 to TRBJ1-1, with D possibly matching TRBD1 (5 bases). The CDR3 sequence is 13 residues long. Germline V gene data show CDR1 as SGHRS and CDR2 as YFSETQ. V was trimmed by 4 bases and J by 1 base, leaving 8 bases between them.

This sequence joins TRBV7-8 and TRBJ1-4; possibly TRBD1 for D (6 bases). The CDR3 length is 15 residues. Trimming removed 5 bases from V and 5 bases from J, with 15 bases in between. Germline V lookup: CDR1 SGHVS, CDR2 FQNEAQ. The CDR3 region has the DNA TGTGCCAGCAGCGAAGGACAGTACTTGAATGAAAAACTGTTTTTT. Encoded protein: CASSEGQYLNEKLFF.

This chain connects TRBV5-6 to TRBJ2-7; 7 positions match TRBD1. The CDR3 is 15 amino acids. The germline CDR1 and CDR2 sequences are SGHDT and YYEEEE. Unmatched junction bases numbered 5, after V lost 0 bases and J lost 2 bases. The CDR3 loop is CASSLGFQGAYEQYF. The CDR3 DNA sequence: TGTGCCAGCAGCTTGGGTTTTCAGGGGGCCTACGAGCAGTACTTC.

The V call is TRBV7-8, the J call TRBJ2-7; the match to TRBD1 covers 11 bases. V shed 3 bases and J 1 base; nucleotides not matched to a gene: 5. Germline V lookup: CDR1 SGHVS, CDR2 FQNEAQ. The CDR3 is 16 amino acids. This chain's CDR3 is CASSFGTGGSSYEQYF. Here the CDR3 DNA reads TGTGCCAGCAGCTTCGGGACAGGGGGAAGTTCCTACGAGCAGTACTTC.

The V gene is TRBV4-2, the J gene TRBJ2-5; D remains ambiguous. V lost 0 bases and J lost 4, with 9 bases in between. The CDR3 has 14 amino acids. The V gene's germline CDR1 is LGHNA and CDR2 YNFKEQ. CDR3 residues: CASSQDAGLETQYF. The CDR3 bases are TGTGCCAGCAGCCAAGATGCCGGGTTAGAGACCCAGTACTTC.

This chain uses TRBV6-1 with TRBJ1-1, with TRBD1 as a possible D gene (6 bases). Looked up from germline, CDR1 is MNHNS and CDR2 is SASEGT. V shed 10 bases and J shed 1 base, with 13 bases lying between them. There are 13 residues in the CDR3. The CDR3 loop reads CATDRTRNTEAFF. CDR3 bases: TGTGCCACCGACAGGACCCGGAACACTGAAGCTTTCTTT.

V usage is TRBV18 and J usage is TRBJ2-7; 8 nucleotides line up with TRBD1. J gave up 2 bases and V 4 bases, and 7 bases lay outside the gene matches. From germline, CDR1 is KGHSH and CDR2 LQKENI. The length of the CDR3 is 15 residues. The CDR3 sequence: CASSRSGQGAYEQYF. In DNA, the CDR3 is TGTGCCAGCTCACGAAGCGGACAGGGAGCCTACGAGCAGTACTTC.

This CDR3 is CAISEALGQGAGANVLTF. In nucleotides, the CDR3 is TGTGCCATCAGTGAGGCCCTGGGACAGGGGGCTGGGGCCAACGTCCTGACTTTC. The genes are TRBV10-3 and TRBJ2-6; 11 bases are shared with TRBD1. There are 18 residues in the CDR3. Looked up from germline, CDR1 is ENHRY and CDR2 is SYGVKD. V gave up 2 bases and J gave up 2 bases; unmatched junction bases: 5.

The rearrangement uses TRBV29-1 and TRBJ2-1; a weak D match, TRBD1 (6 bases). The CDR3 extends over 16 amino acids. Trimming pared 2 bases from V and 0 bases from J, leaving 14 bases between. In germline, CDR1 is SQVTM, CDR2 ANQGSEA. The CDR3 DNA reads TGCAGCGTTGAATCAGGGGAAGCTAGCTCCTACAATGAGCAGTTCTTC. Protein product: CSVESGEASSYNEQFF.

This clone appeared a few times. The chain couples TRBV6-6 to TRBJ1-6; D not resolved. The CDR3 has 13 amino acids. The germline V and J ends were trimmed by 2 bases and 5 bases, with 4 bases remaining between them. CDR1 MNHNY and CDR2 SVGAGI come from the germline V gene (reference sequence). The CDR3 coding sequence is TGTGCCAGCAGTTACCGGGATAATTCACCCCTCCACTTT. Its protein is CASSYRDNSPLHF.

The genes are TRBV29-1 and TRBJ1-2; 8 bases are shared with TRBD1. The V and J ends lost 1 base and 9 bases, in that order; junction bases with no gene match: 4. CDR3 length: 12 amino acids. Germline loops: CDR1 SQVTM, CDR2 ANQGSEA. The CDR3 reads CSVEAGGGSYTF. CDR3 nucleotide sequence: TGCAGCGTTGAAGCAGGGGGCGGCAGCTACACCTTC. The entire variable domain, with the rest obtained from reference TRBV29-1 and TRBJ1-2, is as follows: SAVISQKPSRDICQRGTSLTIQCQVDSQVTMMFWYRQQPGQSLTLIATANQGSEATYESGFVIDKFPISRPNLTFSTLTVSNMSPEDSSIYLCSVEAGGGSYTFGSGTRLTVV.

V and J are TRBV11-2 and TRBJ2-1, with unresolved D. The length of the CDR3 is 15 residues. Germline CDR1 SGHAT, CDR2 FQNNGV. Trimming cost V 5 bases and J 2 bases, with 13 bases left between them. The CDR3 sequence: CASSLLLSPYNEQFF. CDR3 bases: TGTGCCAGCAGCCTACTACTCTCCCCCTACAATGAGCAGTTCTTC.

This chain joins TRBV7-9 and TRBJ1-6, with D unresolved. Deletions cut 2 bases from V and 10 bases from J, with 18 bases between. Germline CDR1 SEHNR, CDR2 FQNEAQ (reference sequence). The CDR3 runs to 16 residues. This chain's CDR3 is CASSLREGKAESPLHF. In DNA, the CDR3 is TGTGCCAGCAGCTTACGGGAGGGCAAAGCGGAATCACCCCTCCACTTT.

The V and J genes are TRBV18 and TRBJ2-5; D is unclear. The CDR3 totals 13 residues. Germline CDR1 KGHSH, CDR2 LQKENI. Trimming stripped 3 bases from V and 1 base from J, with 6 bases between. The CDR3 DNA reads as TGTGCCAGCTCACCCCTATCCCAAGAGACCCAGTACTTC. This encodes CASSPLSQETQYF. Together with reference TRBV18 and TRBJ2-5, the CDR3 gives the full variable domain: NAGVMQNPRHLVRRRGQEARLRCSPMKGHSHVYWYRQLPEEGLKFMVYLQKENIIDESGMPKERFSAEFPKEGPSILRIQQVVRGDSAAYFCASSPLSQETQYFGPGTRLLVL.